Below are 7 T cell receptor beta chains sequenced from a single sample in a study of PD-L1 blockade in urothelial cancer. The assay was immunoSEQ multiplex PCR, and TCRdb's table has in-frame clones only and misses some. The repertoire consists of about 20,000 clones, with roughly 88% occurring once and the leading ten covering more than 3%. The sample consisted of PBMCs, taken around atezolizumab (anti-PD-L1) treatment. These receptors all come from a man aged 45-60 years with urothelial cancer.

This clone is a singleton in its sample. This sequence joins TRBV28 and TRBJ1-2; 7 bases agree with TRBD1. There are 14 residues in the CDR3. Germline V gene sequence: CDR1 MDHEN, CDR2 SYDVKM. With 9 bases clipped from V and 4 bases from J, the junction kept 11 bases outside the gene matches. The CDR3, as DNA: TGTGCCAGTACGGACAGGCTCCTCCCCTATGGCTACACCTTC. Residues: CASTDRLLPYGYTF.

The J gene is TRBJ2-5, the V gene TRBV6-1, with 9 bases identical to TRBD2. The CDR3 contains 16 residues. CDR1 is MNHNS, CDR2 SASEGT, per germline. V lost 4 bases to trimming and J lost 1 base; unmatched junction nucleotides: 7. The CDR3 sequence: CASSVGSGGPQETQYF. The DNA for the CDR3 is TGTGCCAGCAGTGTGGGTAGCGGGGGCCCCCAAGAGACCCAGTACTTC.

The chain has TRBV27 and TRBJ2-7, with D possibly matching TRBD1 (6 bases). This CDR3 has 14 residues. Germline V CDR1 and CDR2: MNHEY, SMNVEV (reference sequence). Trimming left V 4 bases short and J 5 bases short, with 15 bases between. The CDR3 coding sequence is TGTGCCAGCAGTTCCCAGGGGCTCTACCACGAGCAGTACTTC. Translation gives CASSSQGLYHEQYF.

CDR3 amino acids: CASSYSTEAFF. CDR3 nucleotide sequence: TGTGCCAGCAGTTACTCGACAGAAGCTTTCTTT. J is TRBJ1-1 and V is TRBV6-5; D gene uncertain. From germline, CDR1 is MNHEY and CDR2 SVGAGI. Trimming cost V 0 bases and J 8 bases, with 4 bases left between them. The CDR3 consists of 11 residues.

The chain carries TRBV18 and TRBJ2-1; D might be TRBD1 (6 bases). In germline, CDR1 is KGHSH, CDR2 LQKENI. CDR3 length: 16 amino acids. Trimming took off 3 bases at V and 7 bases at J, with 19 bases between the two ends. The CDR3 loop reads CASSPAEDSFRNEQFF. CDR3 coding DNA: TGTGCCAGCTCACCGGCCGAGGACAGCTTTCGAAATGAGCAGTTCTTC. Drawing the rest from reference TRBV18 and TRBJ2-1, the complete variable domain is NAGVMQNPRHLVRRRGQEARLRCSPMKGHSHVYWYRQLPEEGLKFMVYLQKENIIDESGMPKERFSAEFPKEGPSILRIQQVVRGDSAAYFCASSPAEDSFRNEQFFGPGTRLTVL.

V gene TRBV25-1 combines with J gene TRBJ2-7; 8 nucleotides match TRBD2. The CDR3 loop spans 13 amino acids. Germline assignment: CDR1 MGHDK and CDR2 SYGVNS. Germline trimming cut 7 bases from V and 2 bases from J; bases unmatched to any gene: 4. The CDR3 DNA sequence: TGTGCCAGCAAAGGAGCGGGAGCCTACGAGCAGTACTTC. This sequence encodes CASKGAGAYEQYF.

The rearrangement links TRBV6-6 to TRBJ2-5; the match to TRBD2 covers 7 bases. With 2 bases clipped from V and 3 bases from J, the junction kept 6 bases outside the gene matches. This CDR3 contains 15 residues. Germline CDR1 MNHNY, CDR2 SVGAGI (reference sequence). The CDR3 spells CASSYRGLVEETQYF. The CDR3, as DNA: TGTGCCAGCAGTTACCGAGGACTAGTGGAAGAGACCCAGTACTTC.